This is a list of T cell receptor beta chains from one sample in a study of control samples from healthy donors and cancer patients. Measured with immunoSEQ multiplex PCR; TCRdb has only the in-frame clones, and not every one. The sample contains 150,000 to 200,000 clones, under 96% of which appear only once. What was sequenced was blood. The source of these receptors is a woman in her 30s in good health. Both conserved end residues are part of each CDR3. The order of the fields is D gene, clone size, J gene, V gene, CDR3 protein, CDR3 DNA. The D gene is left open where the match is weak. Clone size is given for some rows only: seen once, a few or many times, or a class if the clone is expanded.

d_gene: -
abundance: once
j_gene: TRBJ2-7
v_gene: TRBV5-8
CDR3aa: CASSLAHYEQYF
CDR3nt: TGTGCCAGCAGCTTAGCCCACTACGAGCAGTACTTC

d_gene: TRBD2
abundance: -
j_gene: TRBJ2-1
v_gene: TRBV30
CDR3aa: CAWSGTSWANEQFF
CDR3nt: TGTGCCTGGTCCGGGACTAGCTGGGCCAATGAGCAGTTCTTC

d_gene: TRBD1
abundance: -
j_gene: TRBJ1-2
v_gene: TRBV6-5
CDR3aa: CASSRDRDRGYTF
CDR3nt: TGTGCCAGCAGCCGGGACAGGGATCGCGGCTACACCTTC

d_gene: -
abundance: once
j_gene: TRBJ2-7
v_gene: TRBV10-3
CDR3aa: CAISGEGRNYEQYF
CDR3nt: TGTGCCATCAGCGGCGAGGGGCGGAACTACGAGCAGTACTTC

d_gene: TRBD2
abundance: -
j_gene: TRBJ2-1
v_gene: TRBV6-4
CDR3aa: CASSGPGGQFF
CDR3nt: TGTGCCAGCAGCGGTCCGGGGGGGCAGTTCTTC

d_gene: -
abundance: -
j_gene: TRBJ2-3
v_gene: TRBV10-3
CDR3aa: CAISEGIATSTDTQYF
CDR3nt: TGTGCCATCAGTGAGGGAATAGCGACTAGCACAGATACGCAGTATTTT

d_gene: -
abundance: -
j_gene: TRBJ2-7
v_gene: TRBV6-1
CDR3aa: CASSDWPTSSYEQYF
CDR3nt: TGTGCCAGCAGTGATTGGCCGACTAGTTCCTACGAGCAGTACTTC

d_gene: TRBD1
abundance: -
j_gene: TRBJ2-7
v_gene: TRBV2
CDR3aa: CASRKTGLYEQYF
CDR3nt: TGTGCCAGCAGGAAGACAGGGCTCTACGAGCAGTACTTC

d_gene: -
abundance: -
j_gene: TRBJ1-2
v_gene: TRBV5-1
CDR3aa: CASSFSGRDGYTF
CDR3nt: TGCGCCAGCAGCTTTTCAGGGAGAGATGGCTACACCTTC

d_gene: -
abundance: -
j_gene: TRBJ1-5
v_gene: TRBV2
CDR3aa: CASGGNQPQHF
CDR3nt: TGTGCCAGCGGAGGGAATCAGCCCCAGCATTTT

d_gene: TRBD2
abundance: -
j_gene: TRBJ2-2
v_gene: TRBV28
CDR3aa: CASSQPSGSLGELFF
CDR3nt: TGTGCCAGCAGTCAACCTAGCGGGAGTCTCGGGGAGCTGTTTTTT

d_gene: -
abundance: -
j_gene: TRBJ2-7
v_gene: TRBV13
CDR3aa: CASSLFSYEQYF
CDR3nt: TGTGCCAGCAGCTTATTCTCCTACGAGCAGTACTTC

d_gene: TRBD2
abundance: -
j_gene: TRBJ2-7
v_gene: TRBV5-4
CDR3aa: CASSWGTSGSNEQYF
CDR3nt: TGTGCCAGCAGCTGGGGGACTAGCGGGAGCAACGAGCAGTACTTC

d_gene: TRBD2
abundance: few
j_gene: TRBJ2-3
v_gene: TRBV14
CDR3aa: CASSPSRAGARTDTQYF
CDR3nt: TGTGCCAGCAGCCCATCTAGGGCGGGAGCGCGGACAGATACGCAGTATTTT

d_gene: -
abundance: -
j_gene: TRBJ1-2
v_gene: TRBV19
CDR3aa: CASTYGRDGIYGYTF
CDR3nt: TGTGCCAGTACCTACGGGAGGGACGGAATATATGGCTACACCTTC

d_gene: TRBD1
abundance: -
j_gene: TRBJ1-2
v_gene: TRBV5-1
CDR3aa: CASSLGTGGDGYTF
CDR3nt: TGCGCCAGCAGCTTGGGGACAGGGGGCGATGGCTACACCTTC

d_gene: -
abundance: -
j_gene: TRBJ2-5
v_gene: TRBV6-5
CDR3aa: CASSYSWGSETQYF
CDR3nt: TGTGCCAGCAGTTACTCGTGGGGGAGTGAGACCCAGTACTTC

d_gene: -
abundance: -
j_gene: TRBJ2-7
v_gene: TRBV7-2
CDR3aa: CASSFGPVGYEQYF
CDR3nt: TGTGCCAGCAGCTTCGGACCCGTTGGATACGAGCAGTACTTC

d_gene: -
abundance: -
j_gene: TRBJ2-2
v_gene: TRBV4-2
CDR3aa: CASSLPGPLEVDTGELFF
CDR3nt: TGTGCCAGCAGCCTTCCAGGCCCACTAGAGGTGGACACCGGGGAGCTGTTTTTT

d_gene: -
abundance: once
j_gene: TRBJ2-5
v_gene: TRBV5-1
CDR3aa: CASSGQETQYF
CDR3nt: TGCGCCAGCAGCGGACAAGAGACCCAGTACTTC

d_gene: TRBD1
abundance: -
j_gene: TRBJ1-2
v_gene: TRBV6-4
CDR3aa: CASSDQGARGYTF
CDR3nt: TGTGCCAGCAGCGATCAGGGGGCTCGGGGCTACACCTTC

d_gene: TRBD1
abundance: -
j_gene: TRBJ2-7
v_gene: TRBV19
CDR3aa: CASSKNRQGVYEQYF
CDR3nt: TGTGCCAGTAGTAAAAATAGACAGGGTGTCTACGAGCAGTACTTC

d_gene: TRBD1
abundance: -
j_gene: TRBJ2-3
v_gene: TRBV30
CDR3aa: CAWSGAGQGFLNTQYF
CDR3nt: TGTGCCTGGAGTGGTGCCGGACAGGGCTTCTTAAATACGCAGTATTTT

d_gene: -
abundance: -
j_gene: TRBJ2-5
v_gene: TRBV9
CDR3aa: CASSATAQETQYF
CDR3nt: TGTGCCAGCAGCGCGACAGCCCAAGAGACCCAGTACTTC

d_gene: TRBD1
abundance: -
j_gene: TRBJ1-1
v_gene: TRBV4-1
CDR3aa: CASSQGQLNTEAFF
CDR3nt: TGCGCCAGCAGCCAGGGACAGCTGAACACTGAAGCTTTCTTT

d_gene: TRBD2
abundance: -
j_gene: TRBJ2-1
v_gene: TRBV24-1
CDR3aa: CATSDPGLEQFF
CDR3nt: TGTGCCACCAGTGATCCGGGACTAGAGCAGTTCTTC

d_gene: TRBD2
abundance: -
j_gene: TRBJ2-3
v_gene: TRBV28
CDR3aa: CASSSPRTSGSLSDTQYF
CDR3nt: TGTGCCAGCAGTTCCCCCCGGACTAGCGGTTCTCTGTCAGATACGCAGTATTTT

d_gene: TRBD1
abundance: -
j_gene: TRBJ1-1
v_gene: TRBV6-5
CDR3aa: CASRQGAGMNTEAFF
CDR3nt: TGTGCCAGCAGACAGGGGGCGGGCATGAACACTGAAGCTTTCTTT

d_gene: -
abundance: -
j_gene: TRBJ1-5
v_gene: TRBV6-6
CDR3aa: CASSLEGGNQPQHF
CDR3nt: TGTGCCAGCAGTTTAGAGGGTGGCAATCAGCCCCAGCATTTT

d_gene: -
abundance: -
j_gene: TRBJ2-5
v_gene: TRBV7-9
CDR3aa: CASASGIQETQYF
CDR3nt: TGTGCCAGCGCCTCAGGGATCCAAGAGACCCAGTACTTC

d_gene: -
abundance: -
j_gene: TRBJ1-3
v_gene: TRBV5-1
CDR3aa: CASSLSSKSSGNTIYF
CDR3nt: TGCGCCAGCAGCTTGTCCTCGAAGAGCTCTGGAAACACCATATATTTT

d_gene: TRBD1
abundance: -
j_gene: TRBJ1-2
v_gene: TRBV28
CDR3aa: CASSVGTGGRGYTF
CDR3nt: TGTGCCAGCAGTGTTGGGACAGGGGGGCGAGGCTACACCTTC

d_gene: TRBD1
abundance: -
j_gene: TRBJ2-7
v_gene: TRBV18
CDR3aa: CASSPTGTGLSSYEQYF
CDR3nt: TGTGCCAGCTCACCAACAGGGACAGGGCTTAGCTCCTACGAGCAGTACTTC

d_gene: TRBD2
abundance: -
j_gene: TRBJ2-1
v_gene: TRBV5-1
CDR3aa: CASSLDGTSGGTKGFF
CDR3nt: TGCGCCAGCAGCTTGGACGGGACTAGCGGGGGGACCAAGGGGTTCTTC

d_gene: -
abundance: -
j_gene: TRBJ1-2
v_gene: TRBV19
CDR3aa: CASSNPDFANYGYTF
CDR3nt: TGTGCCAGTAGTAACCCGGACTTCGCTAACTATGGCTACACCTTC

d_gene: TRBD2
abundance: -
j_gene: TRBJ2-7
v_gene: TRBV10-3
CDR3aa: CAIRGLDLSEQYF
CDR3nt: TGTGCCATCAGGGGACTAGATCTTTCCGAGCAGTACTTC

d_gene: -
abundance: -
j_gene: TRBJ2-3
v_gene: TRBV3-1/TRBV3-2
CDR3aa: CASSQIAQASPYF
CDR3nt: TGTGCCAGCAGCCAAATAGCCCAGGCCTCGCCATATTTT

d_gene: TRBD1
abundance: -
j_gene: TRBJ1-2
v_gene: TRBV27
CDR3aa: CASSYIQGNWGGYTF
CDR3nt: TGTGCCAGCAGTTATATACAGGGGAACTGGGGTGGCTACACCTTC

d_gene: -
abundance: -
j_gene: TRBJ2-7
v_gene: TRBV29-1
CDR3aa: CSALSRGDEQYF
CDR3nt: TGCAGCGCATTGTCCAGGGGGGACGAGCAGTACTTC

d_gene: -
abundance: once
j_gene: TRBJ2-2
v_gene: TRBV27
CDR3aa: CASSLKGTGELFF
CDR3nt: TGTGCCAGCAGTTTAAAGGGGACCGGGGAGCTGTTTTTT

d_gene: -
abundance: -
j_gene: TRBJ1-5
v_gene: TRBV6-5
CDR3aa: CASSRTENQPQHF
CDR3nt: TGTGCCAGCAGTAGGACAGAAAATCAGCCCCAGCATTTT

d_gene: -
abundance: -
j_gene: TRBJ2-7
v_gene: TRBV7-9
CDR3aa: CASSLGSLYEQYF
CDR3nt: TGTGCCAGCAGCTTAGGGTCCCTTTACGAGCAGTACTTC

d_gene: TRBD2
abundance: -
j_gene: TRBJ2-3
v_gene: TRBV5-4
CDR3aa: CASSRTSGRAADTQYF
CDR3nt: TGTGCCAGCAGCCGGACTAGCGGGAGGGCCGCAGATACGCAGTATTTT

d_gene: -
abundance: -
j_gene: TRBJ2-2
v_gene: TRBV9
CDR3aa: CASSVRRGELFF
CDR3nt: TGTGCCAGCAGCGTCAGGAGGGGGGAGCTGTTTTTT

d_gene: -
abundance: -
j_gene: TRBJ2-2
v_gene: TRBV6-5
CDR3aa: CAPEGSTTFTGELFF
CDR3nt: TGTGCCCCCGAAGGATCCACAACTTTCACCGGGGAGCTGTTTTTT

d_gene: -
abundance: -
j_gene: TRBJ1-2
v_gene: TRBV2
CDR3aa: CASSVDDSYYGYTF
CDR3nt: TGTGCCAGCAGTGTCGATGATTCTTACTATGGCTACACCTTC

d_gene: -
abundance: -
j_gene: TRBJ2-7
v_gene: TRBV4-1
CDR3aa: CASSQNSQTDRYEQYF
CDR3nt: TGCGCCAGCAGCCAAAACTCACAGACAGACCGCTACGAGCAGTACTTC

d_gene: TRBD1
abundance: -
j_gene: TRBJ1-2
v_gene: TRBV4-1
CDR3aa: CASSRPGQEIVGYTF
CDR3nt: TGCGCCAGCAGCCGCCCCGGACAGGAGATTGTCGGCTACACCTTC

d_gene: -
abundance: -
j_gene: TRBJ2-7
v_gene: TRBV13
CDR3aa: CASSRGGRAYEQYF
CDR3nt: TGTGCCAGCAGCCGGGGCGGTAGGGCGTACGAGCAGTACTTC

d_gene: -
abundance: -
j_gene: TRBJ1-1
v_gene: TRBV14
CDR3aa: CASSQGETTEAFF
CDR3nt: TGTGCCAGCAGCCAAGGCGAGACAACTGAAGCTTTCTTT

d_gene: -
abundance: -
j_gene: TRBJ2-5
v_gene: TRBV14
CDR3aa: CASSDYRRQEETQYF
CDR3nt: TGTGCCAGCAGCGATTATCGCCGGCAAGAAGAGACCCAGTACTTC

d_gene: -
abundance: once
j_gene: TRBJ1-1
v_gene: TRBV6-4
CDR3aa: CASHPTGRLNTEAFF
CDR3nt: TGTGCCAGCCACCCGACCGGACGGTTGAACACTGAAGCTTTCTTT

d_gene: TRBD1
abundance: once
j_gene: TRBJ2-7
v_gene: TRBV3-1/TRBV3-2
CDR3aa: CASSQDFGTGVSYEQYF
CDR3nt: TGTGCCAGCAGCCAAGATTTCGGGACAGGAGTCTCCTACGAGCAGTACTTC

d_gene: TRBD2
abundance: -
j_gene: TRBJ2-7
v_gene: TRBV11-2
CDR3aa: CASSLEAGLVRTYEQYF
CDR3nt: TGTGCCAGCAGCTTAGAGGCGGGACTAGTGAGGACCTACGAGCAGTACTTC

d_gene: TRBD1
abundance: -
j_gene: TRBJ1-6
v_gene: TRBV4-1
CDR3aa: CASSQDPRTGVSPLHF
CDR3nt: TGCGCCAGCAGCCAAGATCCTCGGACAGGGGTCTCACCCCTCCACTTT

d_gene: -
abundance: -
j_gene: TRBJ1-1
v_gene: TRBV12-3/TRBV12-4
CDR3aa: CASSFGRNTEAFF
CDR3nt: TGTGCCAGCAGTTTCGGGCGGAACACTGAAGCTTTCTTT

d_gene: -
abundance: -
j_gene: TRBJ2-2
v_gene: TRBV28
CDR3aa: CASSHPRLAGELFF
CDR3nt: TGTGCCAGCAGCCACCCCCGACTAGCCGGGGAGCTGTTTTTT